The text below deals with one T cell receptor (beta chain). This clonotype appeared many times. Its antigen target is currently unknown. Within one base of it there is no much larger clone, and no base qualities were kept. Stable hyperthyroidism was defined as no progression to ophthalmopathy within 18 months of follow-up. Hyperthyroidism patients were newly diagnosed, were aged 18 to 65 years, and had a disease duration under 2 months. Anyone with other autoimmune diseases, uncontrolled infections, pregnancy or lactation was excluded from the study. Clinical symptoms, serum thyroxine, TRAb, thyroid ultrasound and orbital computed tomography were used for diagnosis. PBMCs were isolated from more than 9 ml of fresh peripheral blood by Ficoll-Paque density gradient centrifugation. Total RNA was extracted using Trizol reagent, and RNA quality was checked on an Agilent 2100 Bioanalyzer. V trim: 7 bases; J trim: 1 base; unmatched bases: 10. The germline V gene specifies LGHNT as CDR1 and FRNRAP as CDR2. CDR3 length: 17 amino acids, cysteine to phenylalanine. Solely the CDR3 DNA is kept, with 51 bases framed from the first base.

The data originate from a study of Graves' ophthalmopathy and Graves' hyperthyroidism listed by TCRdb under 2018. Study-wide context: Peripheral blood was collected at initial diagnosis, prior to any treatment. TCR beta repertoire signatures were used to distinguish Graves' ophthalmopathy from Graves' hyperthyroidism and to predict progression to ophthalmopathy. In total, approximately 130 blood samples were TCR-sequenced: 40 to 45 ophthalmopathy, over 70 hyperthyroidism and approximately 17 hyperthyroidism-to-ophthalmopathy patients. A discovery set of 100 patients (43 ophthalmopathy, around 57 stable hyperthyroidism) was enrolled to explore V-J signatures distinguishing ophthalmopathy from hyperthyroidism. For independent validation, a separate cohort was made up of 18 hyperthyroidism patients plus 17 patients who later progressed from hyperthyroidism to ophthalmopathy. T-cell repertoires of thyroid tissue and blood were compared in more than 5 hyperthyroidism patients. After sampling, hyperthyroidism patients received methimazole starting at 30 mg daily, and ophthalmopathy patients received high-dose intravenous methylprednisolone. The roughly 99 discovery patients were divided at random into training and test sets in a 7:3 ratio. General conclusions and limits of the study: In validation, the model predicted ophthalmopathy progression with about 71% sensitivity and about 73% specificity; about a dozen predicted patients were CT-confirmed with GO in a median of approximately 6.5 months. In cross-validation, the 13-signature model distinguished ophthalmopathy from stable hyperthyroidism with almost 90% sensitivity and around 81% specificity, and in the test set the corresponding values were approximately 80% and 75%. Among expanded thyroid clonotypes with frequency above 0.001, most also showed up in blood, which suggests that blood repertoires may reflect the thyroid immune response. No statistical method was used to set the sample size in advance, and the investigators knew which group each participant was assigned to.

For repertoire sequencing, the TCR beta CDR3 regions were amplified from RNA transcripts. The first round was an RT-PCR using HTBI primers with the Qiagen OneStep RT-PCR kit, and this first round was followed by a second-round multiplex PCR, then size selection and purification. Sequencing of the libraries was carried out on an Illumina HiSeq2000 in paired-end mode with 100 bp reads. On the authors' methods: SOAPnuke was used to process the reads, removing any read that contained adapters or uncalled bases, had a mean Phred below 15, or lacked an exact match to the constant primer or identifier. COPE v1.2.5 was used to merge high-quality paired reads. Each unique nucleotide sequence was defined as a clonotype, and clonotypes were aligned to IMGT TRB V, D and J references with MiTCR v1.1. Only V-J combinations with frequency above 0.0001 were analysed, covering 99% to 99.2% of repertoires. For each V-J combination, a TCR clonal expansion and chaos score was defined as F50 clonal expansion divided by the chaos observed in the TCRdist matrix. Welch's t-statistics and random forest were used to reduce features to about a dozen V-J combinations, which were fed into a naive Bayes classifier. The Morisita-Horn index was used to measure how similar the thyroid and blood repertoires were. TCRdb reworked the public reads: Q25 trimming with fastp, MiXCR clone assembly, productive beta chains retained. Each CDR3 protein appears once, grouped with its most common genes and DNA. TCRdb's processing, not the authors', yielded these V and J calls. The table for this sample lists 350,000 to 400,000 distinct CDR3 sequences; 15% to 17% of them were counted only once. The ten largest clones take up roughly 7% of the sample.

The source is a woman aged 18 to 35 with stable Graves' hyperthyroidism. Donor details come from another sample of the same person, matched by shared clones. Sequenced sample: peripheral blood. The chain was built from TRBV12-5 and TRBJ2-4; 10 central bases correspond to TRBD1. The CDR3 reads CASASLGQGRAKNIQYF. In nucleotide form, the sequence is TGTGCTAGTGCCTCCCTGGGACAGGGGAGGGCCAAAAACATTCAGTACTTC. Full variable domain (CDR3 extended with the reference TRBV12-5 and TRBJ2-4 proteins): DARVTQTPRHKVTEMGQEVTMRCQPILGHNTVFWYRQTMMQGLELLAYFRNRAPLDDSGMPKDRFSAEMPDATLATLKIQPSEPRDSAVYFCASASLGQGRAKNIQYFGAGTRLSVL.